The 2 T cell receptor beta chains given below trace back to one sample, sequenced in a study of a mutant IDH1 vaccine in newly diagnosed glioma. The protocol was immunoSEQ multiplex PCR, while the TCRdb copy is restricted to in-frame clones and leaves out a portion. Among 55,000 to 70,000 clones listed, 75% to 85% were seen once. Stated time point: baseline, week 1 (first vaccination visit). Treatment described: pre-vaccination baseline after standard-of-care therapy. This specimen was PBMCs, taken from a glioma patient treated with radiotherapy, temozolomide or both. The receptor source for this set is a man aged 45-65 years with glioma.

The chain employs TRBV18 and TRBJ1-1; TRBD1 might be the D (6 bases). Trimming removed 0 bases from V and 5 bases from J, with 13 bases in between. Germline CDR1 is KGHSH and CDR2 is LQKENI. The CDR3 consists of 15 residues. CDR3 in amino acids: CASSPPTTGQTEAFF. The CDR3 nucleotides read TGTGCCAGCTCACCACCTACGACTGGACAGACTGAAGCTTTCTTT. The variable domain in full, with the rest retrieved from reference TRBV18 and TRBJ1-1, is NAGVMQNPRHLVRRRGQEARLRCSPMKGHSHVYWYRQLPEEGLKFMVYLQKENIIDESGMPKERFSAEFPKEGPSILRIQQVVRGDSAAYFCASSPPTTGQTEAFFGQGTRLTVV.

The V and J genes are TRBV9 and TRBJ2-3; 7 nucleotides line up with TRBD2. CDR1 and CDR2 from the germline V gene are SGDLS and YYNGEE. V shed 2 bases and J 6 bases; nucleotides not matched to a gene: 6. The CDR3 loop spans 14 amino acids. The CDR3 spells CASSVRGAGDTQYF. CDR3 sequence (DNA): TGTGCCAGCAGCGTGAGAGGAGCGGGGGATACGCAGTATTTT.